Below are 10 T cell receptor beta chains sequenced from a single sample in a study of molecular identifiers for immune sequencing clone quantification. TCRdb fed the PCR reads into MiXCR, producing one record per CDR3 protein. The table records about 320,000 distinct CDR3 sequences, roughly a quarter of them present only once. What was sequenced was naive CD8+ T cells from blood, with Jurkat cell RNA spiked in. Stated subset: FACS-sorted CD8+CD4-CCR7+CD45RA+ naive T cells. Source of these receptors: a human donor in good health. Some libraries in this study had Jurkat cell RNA spiked in.

This clonotype has at least ten counts. The chain employs TRBV14 and TRBJ1-4; D not resolved. In germline, CDR1 is SGHDN, CDR2 FVKESK. Trimming cost V 3 bases and J 2 bases, with 10 bases left between them. CDR3 length: 15 residues. The CDR3 loop is CASSHGTATNEKLFF. The CDR3 DNA follows: TGTGCCAGCAGCCACGGAACAGCGACTAATGAAAAACTGTTTTTT. Based on the CDR3 plus reference TRBV14 and TRBJ1-4, the full variable domain is EAGVTQFPSHSVIEKGQTVTLRCDPISGHDNLYWYRRVMGKEIKFLLHFVKESKQDESGMPNNRFLAERTGGTYSTLKVQPAELEDSGVYFCASSHGTATNEKLFFGSGTQLSVL.

For this clonotype: A much larger clone lies one base from this, so it may be a read error. The rearrangement joins TRBV12-3 or TRBV12-4 to TRBJ2-6; D call uncertain. This CDR3 spans 16 amino acids. Trimming removed 6 bases at V and 0 bases at J, with 12 bases between. CDR3 sequence reads: CASSHAPPSGANVLTF. For the CDR3, the DNA is TGTGCCAGCAGCCACGCACCCCCCTCTGGGGCCAACGTCCTGACTTTC.

The chain employs TRBV5-6 and TRBJ2-7; TRBD2 might be the D (5 bases). Between the trimmed V and J ends, which lost 4 bases and 2 bases, there was a span of 16 bases. This CDR3 is built from 15 residues. From germline, CDR1 is SGHDT and CDR2 YYEEEE. This CDR3 reads CASSTFQPSPYEQYF. CDR3 DNA sequence: TGTGCCAGCAGCACTTTCCAGCCTAGCCCCTACGAGCAGTACTTC.

This chain uses TRBV30 with TRBJ1-1; D might be TRBD1 (6 bases). Germline loops: CDR1 GTSNPN, CDR2 SVGIG (reference sequence). V was trimmed by 0 bases and J by 4 bases, leaving 9 bases between them. The CDR3 length is 13 residues. The CDR3 spells CAWSVGGSTEAFF. CDR3 nucleotide sequence: TGTGCCTGGAGTGTAGGGGGATCCACTGAAGCTTTCTTT.

The sample holds a few counts of this clonotype. This chain links TRBV27 with TRBJ2-3; 8 bases align to TRBD2. The CDR3 is 15 residues long. J lost 5 bases, V lost 5 bases, and 9 bases had no gene match. The V gene's germline CDR1 is MNHEY and CDR2 SMNVEV (reference sequence). CDR3 protein: CASSATAGVLDTQYF. Written as DNA, the CDR3 is TGTGCCAGCAGTGCCACAGCGGGAGTGTTAGATACGCAGTATTTT.

This clonotype was found a few times. This chain links TRBV7-6 with TRBJ2-5; 8 nucleotides line up with TRBD2. The CDR3 sequence is 15 residues long. V gave up 4 bases and J gave up 2 bases; unmatched junction bases: 6. From germline, CDR1 is SGHVS and CDR2 FNYEAQ. The chain's CDR3 is CASSYISGGQETQYF. Here the CDR3 DNA reads TGTGCCAGCAGCTATATTTCGGGAGGGCAAGAGACCCAGTACTTC.

The chain is built from TRBV13 and TRBJ2-3, with a weak D call TRBD1 (5 bases). V was cut by 2 bases and J by 2 bases, with 11 bases left in between. From germline, CDR1 is PRHDT and CDR2 FYEKMQ (reference sequence). The CDR3 is 15 residues long. This chain's CDR3 is CASSLLQGYTDTQYF. CDR3 nucleotide sequence: TGTGCCAGCAGCTTATTGCAGGGTTACACAGATACGCAGTATTTT.

This sequence joins TRBV18 and TRBJ2-1; D gene uncertain. CDR1 KGHSH and CDR2 LQKENI come from the germline V gene. Trimming took 6 bases from V and 0 from J, leaving 15 bases between them. This CDR3 is built from 16 residues. CDR3 loop: CASSLDTESSYNEQFF. In DNA, the CDR3 is TGTGCCAGCTCCCTAGACACCGAAAGCTCCTACAATGAGCAGTTCTTC.

At least ten counts were recorded for this clonotype. The chain carries TRBV7-9 and TRBJ2-6, with no clear D. This CDR3 spans 16 amino acids. Germline CDR1 SEHNR, CDR2 FQNEAQ (reference sequence). V lost 5 bases and J 0 bases, leaving 11 bases between the germline ends. Written as DNA, the CDR3 is TGTGCCAGCAGCCCCATTCTTATCTCTGGGGCCAACGTCCTGACTTTC. It is translated as CASSPILISGANVLTF.

This clonotype has at least ten counts. CDR3 region: CASSQSGSRTDTQYF. The CDR3 DNA follows: TGCGCCAGCAGCCAGAGCGGGAGTCGGACAGATACGCAGTATTTT. This chain joins TRBV4-3 and TRBJ2-3; 8 nucleotides match TRBD2. CDR3 length: 15 amino acids. Germline V gene sequence: CDR1 LGHNA, CDR2 YSLEER. V gave up 3 bases and J gave up 3 bases; unmatched junction bases: 5.